A single sample gave rise to the 28 T cell receptor beta chains below, sequenced in a study of blood T cell repertoires in COVID-19. The repertoire was sequenced with immunoSEQ multiplex PCR; TCRdb's copy has only in-frame clones and lacks some. The sample records fewer than 700,000 clones, 85% to 90% being singletons. Sequences were obtained from peripheral blood. All receptors derive from a woman between 50 and 59 years old with COVID-19, enrolled during active disease.

The V call is TRBV7-2, the J call TRBJ1-2, with D possibly TRBD1 on 6 matching bases. CDR3 length: 14 residues. With 4 bases removed from V and 4 bases from J, the gap between germline ends came to 13 bases. Germline CDR1 SGHTA, CDR2 FQGNSA. Here the CDR3 reads CASSSTGFSYGYTF. As DNA, the CDR3 is TGTGCCAGCAGCTCGACAGGCTTTTCCTATGGCTACACCTTC.

This sequence joins TRBV5-5 and TRBJ1-6, with 9 bases aligning to TRBD1. J gave up 8 bases and V 0 bases, and 12 bases lay outside the gene matches. This CDR3 comprises 18 residues. CDR1 is SGHKS and CDR2 is YYEKEE in the germline V gene (reference sequence). The CDR3 region is CASSLEVTGGPGDSPLHF. The CDR3 bases are TGTGCCAGCAGCTTGGAAGTAACAGGGGGCCCTGGAGATTCACCCCTCCACTTT.

V gene TRBV18 combines with J gene TRBJ2-3, with TRBD2 identical over 8 bases. From germline, CDR1 is KGHSH and CDR2 LQKENI. Unmatched junction bases numbered 7, after V lost 6 bases and J lost 2 bases. The CDR3 totals 15 residues. CDR3 sequence: CASSPRGGDTDTQYF. The CDR3 DNA sequence: TGTGCCAGCTCCCCCCGGGGGGGGGACACAGATACGCAGTATTTT. Using reference TRBV18 and TRBJ2-3 for the parts outside the CDR3, the full variable domain is NAGVMQNPRHLVRRRGQEARLRCSPMKGHSHVYWYRQLPEEGLKFMVYLQKENIIDESGMPKERFSAEFPKEGPSILRIQQVVRGDSAAYFCASSPRGGDTDTQYFGPGTRLTVL.

This clone was observed a handful of times. The V call is TRBV2, the J call TRBJ1-1; D call uncertain. CDR3 length: 12 residues. Trimming removed 3 bases at V and 6 bases at J, with 8 bases between. The germline gives CDR1 SNHLY, CDR2 FYNNEI. CDR3 DNA: TGTGCCAGCAGTGACTGGACTGCTGAAGCTTTCTTT. Amino acids: CASSDWTAEAFF.

The chain recombines TRBV5-1 with TRBJ1-2, with D maybe TRBD1 (5 bases). V was clipped by 4 bases and J by 3 bases, with 16 bases between them. The CDR3 is 15 residues long. Looked up from germline, CDR1 is SGHRS and CDR2 is YFSETQ. CDR3 in amino acids: CASSPDGGIDYGYTF. The CDR3 DNA follows: TGCGCCAGCAGCCCGGACGGGGGGATCGACTATGGCTACACCTTC. The full variable domain, with the rest looked up from reference TRBV5-1 and TRBJ1-2, is KAGVTQTPRYLIKTRGQQVTLSCSPISGHRSVSWYQQTPGQGLQFLFEYFSETQRNKGNFPGRFSGRQFSNSRSEMNVSTLELGDSALYLCASSPDGGIDYGYTFGSGTRLTVV.

The chain carries TRBV30 and TRBJ2-2, with 7 bases matching TRBD2. There are 14 residues in the CDR3. Germline CDR1 GTSNPN, CDR2 SVGIG (reference sequence). V lost 3 bases and J lost 3; bases outside the gene matches: 4. CDR3 amino acids: CAWRQRGDTGELFF. In DNA, the CDR3 is TGTGCCTGGAGACAGCGGGGCGACACCGGGGAGCTGTTTTTT.

Only a few counts were recorded for this clone. The genes are TRBV11-2 and TRBJ1-5; a possible D gene is TRBD1 (5 bases). Germline CDR1 is SGHAT and CDR2 is FQNNGV. V shed 1 base and J shed 7 bases, with 8 bases lying between them. The CDR3 loop spans 13 amino acids. This CDR3 reads CASSLGQRQPQHF. CDR3 DNA sequence: TGTGCCAGCAGCTTAGGACAGAGACAGCCCCAGCATTTT.

The V gene is TRBV3-1 (or the pseudogene TRBV3-2), the J gene TRBJ2-1; 7 nucleotides agree with TRBD2. Germline V gene sequence: CDR1 LGHDT, CDR2 YNNKEL (reference sequence). The trim removed 2 bases at V and 7 bases at J, leaving 14 bases unmatched. This CDR3 comprises 17 residues. The CDR3 is CASSQIRGRVPRNEQFF. The CDR3 bases are TGTGCCAGCAGCCAAATACGGGGGAGGGTCCCTAGGAATGAGCAGTTCTTC.

This chain uses TRBV5-6 with TRBJ2-1, with TRBD1 identical over 9 bases. Unmatched junction bases numbered 3, after V lost 2 bases and J lost 6 bases. Germline CDR1 and CDR2: SGHDT and YYEEEE. The CDR3 is 14 residues long. The CDR3 nucleotides are TGTGCCAGCAGCTTCGGACAGGGGACCAATGAGCAGTTCTTC. This encodes CASSFGQGTNEQFF.

V and J are TRBV5-5 and TRBJ1-2; D might be TRBD1 (5 bases). Germline CDR1 and CDR2: SGHKS and YYEKEE (reference sequence). The CDR3 is 15 amino acids. The V end was cut by 0 bases, the J end by 8 bases, with 17 bases between. The CDR3: CASSLALSRAEGYTF. CDR3 coding DNA: TGTGCCAGCAGCTTGGCCCTTTCCAGGGCTGAGGGCTACACCTTC.

This chain uses TRBV5-6 with TRBJ1-2; D is possibly TRBD1 (5 bases). The ends were cut back, 3 bases at V and 5 bases at J, with 17 bases in the middle. Germline assignment: CDR1 SGHDT and CDR2 YYEEEE. The CDR3 sequence is 15 residues long. The CDR3 DNA reads as TGTGCCAGCAGCTATTTACTTACAGGAGCTTATGGCTACACCTTC. Its translation: CASSYLLTGAYGYTF.

This chain joins TRBV6-1 and TRBJ1-6, with TRBD1 matching 9 bases. V was pared by 0 bases and J by 5 bases, with 11 bases of the junction left unmatched. The CDR3 consists of 19 residues. Germline values: CDR1 MNHNS, CDR2 SASEGT. The DNA for the CDR3 is TGTGCCAGCAGTGAAGCGGACACACAGGGGGCTATCGATAATTCACCCCTCCACTTT. Its protein is CASSEADTQGAIDNSPLHF.

This clone was seen repeatedly, ten times or more. The J gene is TRBJ1-1, the V gene TRBV30; D call uncertain. This CDR3 is 11 amino acids long. Germline CDR1 GTSNPN, CDR2 SVGIG (reference sequence). CDR3 sequence reads: CAGERNTEAFF. The CDR3, as DNA: TGTGCTGGGGAGAGGAACACTGAAGCTTTCTTT.

This clone was seen a single time. The sample contains more than one DNA sequence encoding this CDR3. V gene TRBV19 combines with J gene TRBJ1-4; D gene unclear. The germline CDR1 and CDR2 sequences are LNHDA and SQIVND (reference sequence). V shed 3 bases and J shed 8 bases, with 7 bases lying between them. CDR3 length equals 12 residues. The CDR3 nucleotides read TGTGCCAGTAGTATCGGGAGCGAAAAACTGTTTTTT. As protein: CASSIGSEKLFF. Using reference TRBV19 and TRBJ1-4 for the parts outside the CDR3, the full variable domain is DGGITQSPKYLFRKEGQNVTLSCEQNLNHDAMYWYRQDPGQGLRLIYYSQIVNDFQKGDIAEGYSVSREKKESFPLTVTSAQKNPTAFYLCASSIGSEKLFFGSGTQLSVL.

The CDR3 nucleotides are TGTGCCAGCAGCTTAGGACATCTAGCCAAAAACATTCAGTACTTC. Residues: CASSLGHLAKNIQYF. The chain combines TRBV13 with TRBJ2-4; unclear D gene. Germline CDR1 and CDR2: PRHDT and FYEKMQ (reference sequence). This CDR3 is 15 amino acids long. With 0 bases removed from V and 0 bases from J, the gap between germline ends came to 6 bases.

With regard to this clone: Other DNA sequences in the same sample also yield this CDR3. This chain joins TRBV7-6 and TRBJ2-3; TRBD2 aligns across 10 bases. After removal of 1 base from V and 5 bases from J, the junction contained 0 bases not matched to a gene. The germline CDR1 and CDR2 sequences are SGHVS and FNYEAQ. This CDR3 region has 14 residues. This CDR3 reads CASSLGTSGDTQYF. CDR3 sequence (DNA): TGTGCCAGCAGCTTAGGGACTAGCGGAGATACGCAGTATTTT.

The chain has TRBV10-2 and TRBJ1-6; TRBD1 agrees at 10 bases. This CDR3 is 15 amino acids long. Germline CDR1 is WSHSY and CDR2 is SAAADI. The V and J ends lost 1 base and 7 bases, in that order; junction bases with no gene match: 1. In DNA form, the CDR3 reads TGCGCCAGCAGTGAGTGGGGACAGGGGAATTCACCCCTCCACTTT. The encoded protein is CASSEWGQGNSPLHF.

The chain uses TRBV9 and TRBJ2-5; D is unclear. Between the trimmed V and J ends, which lost 2 bases and 2 bases, there was a span of 4 bases. This CDR3 region has 12 residues. Per the germline V gene, CDR1 is SGDLS and CDR2 is YYNGEE. The CDR3, as DNA: TGTGCCAGCAGCGTGTCTCAAGAGACCCAGTACTTC. Encoded protein: CASSVSQETQYF.

The rearrangement joins TRBV25-1 to TRBJ1-2; D not resolved. Looked up from germline, CDR1 is MGHDK and CDR2 is SYGVNS. CDR3 length: 14 amino acids. Trimming took 1 base from V and 2 from J, leaving 8 bases between them. The chain's CDR3 is CASSEWAHNYGYTF. The CDR3 DNA sequence: TGTGCCAGCAGTGAATGGGCTCACAACTATGGCTACACCTTC.

The rearrangement links TRBV5-4 to TRBJ2-1; D may be TRBD2 (5 bases). V was clipped by 2 bases and J by 12 bases, with 15 bases between them. The V gene's germline CDR1 is SGHNT and CDR2 YYREEE (reference sequence). The length of the CDR3 is 13 residues. The CDR3 DNA follows: TGTGCCAGCAGCTTTAGGAGGAAGGTTGGGCAGTTCTTC. It encodes CASSFRRKVGQFF.

The chain combines TRBV4-1 with TRBJ1-2; 7 nucleotides align to TRBD1. Germline trimming cut 4 bases from V and 8 bases from J; bases unmatched to any gene: 4. The CDR3 loop spans 12 amino acids. Per germline, CDR1 MGHRA and CDR2 YSYEKL. CDR3 amino acids: CASSPGGQGYTF. CDR3 DNA: TGCGCCAGCAGCCCAGGGGGACAGGGCTACACCTTC.

The chain joins TRBV12-3 or TRBV12-4 to TRBJ1-1, with 7 bases matching TRBD1. The CDR3 is 12 amino acids. The J segment lost 4 bases and the V segment lost 6 bases, leaving 2 bases of the junction unmatched. Written as DNA, the CDR3 is TGTGCCAGCAGGGACAGGTCCACTGAAGCTTTCTTT. It specifies CASRDRSTEAFF.

This sequence joins TRBV9 and TRBJ2-7; tentatively, D is TRBD2 (6 bases). This CDR3 is built from 16 residues. Germline V gene sequence: CDR1 SGDLS, CDR2 YYNGEE. V gave up 4 bases and J gave up 2 bases, with 19 bases separating them. The CDR3 DNA follows: TGTGCCAGCAGCCGACGGAGTCTGGGGGGTCCCTACGAGCAGTACTTC. Protein: CASSRRSLGGPYEQYF.

The J gene is TRBJ2-2, the V gene TRBV5-1, with D uncertain. CDR1 is SGHRS, CDR2 YFSETQ, per germline. CDR3 length equals 12 residues. The ends were cut back, 8 bases at V and 4 bases at J, with 9 bases in the middle. This CDR3 is CASFLSTGELFF. CDR3 nucleotide sequence: TGCGCCAGTTTCCTTTCCACCGGGGAGCTGTTTTTT.

The chain couples TRBV11-2 to TRBJ1-1, with D uncertain. Deletions cut 3 bases from V and 6 bases from J, with 5 bases between. CDR1 and CDR2 (germline): SGHAT, FQNNGV. The length of the CDR3 is 11 residues. CDR3: CASSFRSEAFF. CDR3 DNA sequence: TGTGCCAGCAGCTTCAGGTCTGAAGCTTTCTTT.

The V gene is TRBV5-1, the J gene TRBJ2-1; D is undetermined. CDR3 size: 16 residues. CDR1 is SGHRS and CDR2 is YFSETQ in the germline V gene. Trimming shortened V by 5 bases and J by 0 bases, and 15 bases separated the two germline ends. The CDR3 loop reads CASRSPTRSSYNEQFF. For the CDR3, the DNA is TGCGCCAGCAGAAGTCCTACCCGAAGCTCCTACAATGAGCAGTTCTTC.

This chain links TRBV7-2 with TRBJ2-3, with D maybe TRBD2 (7 bases). CDR1 and CDR2 from the germline V gene are SGHTA and FQGNSA. Trimming cost V 2 bases and J 5 bases, with 14 bases left between them. The CDR3 is made up of 15 amino acids. CDR3 in amino acids: CASSLMGGGKDTQYF. For the CDR3, the DNA is TGTGCCAGCAGCTTAATGGGCGGGGGCAAAGATACGCAGTATTTT.

The chain links TRBV5-1 to TRBJ2-1; no definite D call. The CDR3 runs to 15 residues. V was cut by 4 bases and J by 7 bases, with 18 bases left in between. Germline loops: CDR1 SGHRS, CDR2 YFSETQ. DNA for the CDR3: TGCGCCAGCAGCCCCGGGTCCCCTAGTATGAATGAGCAGTTCTTC. Amino acids: CASSPGSPSMNEQFF. The entire variable domain, with the rest obtained from reference TRBV5-1 and TRBJ2-1, is as follows: KAGVTQTPRYLIKTRGQQVTLSCSPISGHRSVSWYQQTPGQGLQFLFEYFSETQRNKGNFPGRFSGRQFSNSRSEMNVSTLELGDSALYLCASSPGSPSMNEQFFGPGTRLTVL.